What follows are 21 T cell receptor beta chains derived from one specimen sequenced in a study of blood T cell repertoires in COVID-19. TCRdb keeps only in-frame clones here, not all; method: immunoSEQ multiplex PCR. The sample yields 150,000 to 250,000 clones, 75% to 90% seen once. The material sequenced was PBMCs or T cells enriched from blood (not recorded which). These receptor sequences come from a woman in her thirties who had recovered from COVID-19.

V is TRBV2 and J is TRBJ2-3, with 8 bases matching TRBD1. The CDR3 has 16 amino acids. The trim removed 5 bases at V and 0 bases at J, leaving 7 bases unmatched. Germline V lookup: CDR1 SNHLY, CDR2 FYNNEI. CDR3 in DNA: TGTGCCAGCAGTCGCACCGGGACAGGTAGCACAGATACGCAGTATTTT. This codes for CASSRTGTGSTDTQYF. Filled out from reference TRBV2 and TRBJ2-3, the complete variable domain reads EPEVTQTPSHQVTQMGQEVILRCVPISNHLYFYWYRQILGQKVEFLVSFYNNEISEKSEIFDDQFSVERPDGSNFTLKIRSTKLEDSAMYFCASSRTGTGSTDTQYFGPGTRLTVL.

The chain links TRBV5-1 to TRBJ1-2; 8 nucleotides match TRBD1. The CDR3 extends over 18 amino acids. Germline V gene lookup returns CDR1 SGHRS and CDR2 YFSETQ. Unmatched junction bases numbered 13, after V lost 3 bases and J lost 0 bases. CDR3 protein: CASSWGTGAYSSNYGYTF. The CDR3 DNA is TGCGCCAGCAGCTGGGGGACAGGAGCCTACTCATCTAACTATGGCTACACCTTC.

This chain joins TRBV30 and TRBJ1-1; D is perhaps TRBD1 (6 bases). V was shortened by 1 base and J by 0 bases, with 9 bases between the two germline ends. CDR1 is GTSNPN and CDR2 is SVGIG in the germline V gene (reference sequence). This CDR3 has 14 amino acids. DNA of the CDR3: TGTGCCTGGAGTGAACAGGGAATGAACACTGAAGCTTTCTTT. It is translated as CAWSEQGMNTEAFF. Filled out from reference TRBV30 and TRBJ1-1, the complete variable domain reads SQTIHQWPATLVQPVGSPLSLECTVEGTSNPNLYWYRQAAGRGLQLLFYSVGIGQISSEVPQNLSASRPQDRQFILSSKKLLLSDSGFYLCAWSEQGMNTEAFFGQGTRLTVV.

The V and J genes are TRBV30 and TRBJ1-1, with 9 bases fitting TRBD1. There are 13 residues in the CDR3. Germline CDR1 is GTSNPN and CDR2 is SVGIG (reference sequence). With V trimmed by 1 base and J by 5 bases, 2 bases remained unmatched. The DNA of the CDR3 is TGTGCCTGGAGTGACAGGGGGCGGACTGAAGCTTTCTTT. It translates to CAWSDRGRTEAFF.

The chain carries TRBV19 and TRBJ1-5, with TRBD1 matching over 7 bases. Germline assignment: CDR1 LNHDA and CDR2 SQIVND (reference sequence). Trimming at V came to 6 bases and at J to 4 bases, leaving 0 bases not matched to a gene. The CDR3 totals 12 residues. CDR3 sequence: CASRQGNQPQHF. CDR3 DNA sequence: TGTGCCAGTAGACAGGGGAATCAGCCCCAGCATTTT. The whole variable domain, remainder taken from reference TRBV19 and TRBJ1-5, is DGGITQSPKYLFRKEGQNVTLSCEQNLNHDAMYWYRQDPGQGLRLIYYSQIVNDFQKGDIAEGYSVSREKKESFPLTVTSAQKNPTAFYLCASRQGNQPQHFGDGTRLSIL.

The gene calls are TRBV4-3 and TRBJ2-2, with a possible D match to TRBD2 (5 bases). V was cut by 0 bases and J by 4 bases, with 9 bases left in between. Germline V gives CDR1 LGHNA, CDR2 YSLEER. This CDR3 comprises 15 residues. DNA for the CDR3: TGCGCCAGCAGCCAAGATGTGCGGGTCACCGGGGAGCTGTTTTTT. Translation gives CASSQDVRVTGELFF.

The chain couples TRBV9 to TRBJ1-4; D gene ambiguous. The CDR3 length is 15 residues. V was pared by 3 bases and J by 4 bases, with 13 bases between. From germline, CDR1 is SGDLS and CDR2 YYNGEE. This CDR3 is CASSAGGLHNEKLFF. The CDR3 DNA reads as TGTGCCAGCAGCGCGGGAGGGTTGCATAATGAAAAACTGTTTTTT.

The chain joins TRBV18 to TRBJ2-2; TRBD2 agrees at 7 bases. Looked up from germline, CDR1 is KGHSH and CDR2 is LQKENI. The CDR3 contains 15 residues. The V segment lost 3 bases and the J segment 1 base; nucleotides outside the gene matches: 2. DNA of the CDR3: TGTGCCAGCTCACCGGGACTAATGAACACCGGGGAGCTGTTTTTT. Protein product: CASSPGLMNTGELFF.

The count of this clone is one. The chain employs TRBV7-2 and TRBJ1-2; weak D call: TRBD1 (6 bases). CDR3 length: 16 residues. V was shortened by 4 bases and J by 7 bases, with 22 bases between the two germline ends. Germline V gene sequence: CDR1 SGHTA, CDR2 FQGNSA. Here the CDR3 DNA reads TGTGCCAGCAGCTACGGGACACCCCCTGCTATTGGTGGCTACACCTTC. Protein: CASSYGTPPAIGGYTF.

The rearrangement joins TRBV9 to TRBJ2-5, with TRBD2 identical over 13 bases. Germline lookup yields CDR1 SGDLS and CDR2 YYNGEE. The CDR3 has 16 amino acids. V was pared by 4 bases and J by 2 bases, with 5 bases of the junction left unmatched. DNA of the CDR3: TGTGCCAGCAGCTCCCGACTAGCGGGGGGTCAAGAGACCCAGTACTTC. The encoded protein is CASSSRLAGGQETQYF.

The chain joins TRBV28 to TRBJ2-1; 14 bases align to TRBD2. CDR3 length: 20 residues. Trimming removed 6 bases from V and 7 bases from J; junction bases left unmatched: 20. Germline CDR1 reads MDHEN; CDR2 reads SYDVKM. CDR3 nucleotides: TGTGCCAGCAGCCCCAACCCCGGGACTAGCGGGGGTGTAGGGTGGAATGAGCAGTTCTTC. This codes for CASSPNPGTSGGVGWNEQFF.

The V and J genes are TRBV20-1 and TRBJ2-5, with D hard to call. This CDR3 has 11 residues. Deletions cut 1 base from V and 4 bases from J, with 4 bases between. CDR1 DFQATT and CDR2 SNEGSKA come from the germline V gene (reference sequence). In DNA form, the CDR3 reads TGCAGTGCTAGAGTTATAGAGACCCAGTACTTC. Its translation: CSARVIETQYF.

The rearrangement joins TRBV7-2 to TRBJ1-1; 7 positions match TRBD1. V dropped 5 bases and J dropped 1; count of bases not matched to a gene: 7. The germline V gene encodes CDR1 SGHTA and CDR2 FQGNSA. This CDR3 contains 15 residues. The chain's CDR3 is CASSRSGTENTEAFF. CDR3 nucleotides: TGTGCCAGCAGCAGATCCGGGACAGAGAACACTGAAGCTTTCTTT.

The V and J genes are TRBV4-3 and TRBJ1-2; 8 bases line up with TRBD1. Unmatched junction bases numbered 8, after V lost 0 bases and J lost 5 bases. Germline values: CDR1 LGHNA, CDR2 YSLEER. The CDR3 loop spans 16 amino acids. As DNA, the CDR3 is TGCGCCAGCAGCCAAGATGAGGCAGGGGGCGAATATGGCTACACCTTC. Its protein product is CASSQDEAGGEYGYTF.

The CDR3 nucleotides are TGTGCCAGCAGCCAAGTCTCACTAGCGGGACGAGATACGCAGTATTTT. Its translation is CASSQVSLAGRDTQYF. The rearrangement uses TRBV14 and TRBJ2-3, with 10 bases lining up with TRBD2. CDR1 and CDR2 from the germline V gene are SGHDN and FVKESK. This CDR3 contains 16 residues. With 1 base clipped from V and 5 bases from J, the junction kept 6 bases outside the gene matches.

This chain links TRBV29-1 with TRBJ1-6; D uncertain. The germline gives CDR1 SQVTM, CDR2 ANQGSEA. With 6 bases removed from V and 9 bases from J, the gap between germline ends came to 12 bases. CDR3 length equals 12 residues. CDR3 in amino acids: CSVRNPGSPLHF. As DNA, the CDR3 is TGCAGCGTGCGTAACCCAGGTTCACCCCTCCACTTT.

The chain joins TRBV10-2 to TRBJ2-2; TRBD1 agrees at 12 bases. CDR1 is WSHSY, CDR2 SAAADI, per germline. V dropped 7 bases and J dropped 9; count of bases not matched to a gene: 12. This CDR3 comprises 16 residues. This chain's CDR3 is CASMGTGGRTVRELFF. The CDR3 DNA follows: TGCGCCAGCATGGGGACAGGGGGCCGGACTGTTCGGGAGCTGTTTTTT.

The rearrangement joins TRBV5-5 to TRBJ1-1; 8 bases align to TRBD1. V trimming: 0 bases; J trimming: 8 bases; junction bases outside the gene matches: 0. The CDR3 consists of 12 residues. CDR1 SGHKS and CDR2 YYEKEE come from the germline V gene (reference sequence). CDR3 protein: CASSLGDREAFF. CDR3 DNA: TGTGCCAGCAGCTTGGGGGACAGGGAAGCTTTCTTT.

The J gene is TRBJ1-6, the V gene TRBV5-1; D not resolved. The V gene lost 1 base and the J gene lost 2 bases, with 7 bases spanning the gap. CDR3 length: 15 residues. CDR1 is SGHRS, CDR2 YFSETQ, per germline. CDR3 loop: CASSLNTAYNSPLHF. CDR3 in DNA: TGCGCCAGCAGCTTGAACACAGCCTATAATTCACCCCTCCACTTT.

The chain carries TRBV21-1 and TRBJ2-7; TRBD2 is taken as the D call from the table, unchecked against the DNA. TRBV21-1 is an annotated pseudogene. The CDR3 consists of 23 residues. In DNA form, the CDR3 reads TGTGCCAGCAGCAAACCGCTTGGGGTCGGGTCGATGAGGCTAGCGGACGATTCCTACGAGCAGTACTTC. It translates to CASSKPLGVGSMRLADDSYEQYF.

V usage is TRBV4-2 and J usage is TRBJ1-4, with a tentative D call TRBD1 (6 bases). CDR1 and CDR2 (germline): LGHNA, YNFKEQ. Trimming took off 0 bases at V and 6 bases at J, with 20 bases between the two ends. The CDR3 consists of 18 residues. This CDR3 is CASSQEQTQGLVDEKLFF. The CDR3 bases are TGTGCCAGCAGCCAAGAACAAACGCAGGGGTTAGTGGATGAAAAACTGTTTTTT.